The source of this T cell receptor beta chain is a study of blood T cell repertoires in COVID-19. Across the whole study: Nucleic acid was either cDNA or gDNA, and it came from T cells, B-cell-depleted T cells, or PBMCs.

Germline V lookup: CDR1 SGDLS, CDR2 YYNGEE. The CDR3 runs to 17 residues. Trimming removed 4 bases from V and 1 base from J, with 20 bases in between. Clones were sequenced by immunoSEQ multiplex PCR, and TCRdb holds only the in-frame ones, with some missing. The sample yields under 200,000 clones, roughly 90% seen once. The chain links TRBV9 to TRBJ1-1, with no clear D. Source material: peripheral blood. The receptor's source is a man aged 45-65 years with acute or convalescent COVID-19. CDR3 DNA sequence: TGTGCCAGCAGCCCCCAGTGGCGGGTAGGGAGGAACACTGAAGCTTTCTTT. It is translated as CASSPQWRVGRNTEAFF.